This is a list of T cell receptor beta chains from one sample in a study of CD8+CD57+ T cells in acquired aplastic anemia. TCRdb recomputed calls from the reads with MiXCR, one row per CDR3 protein. The table has about 110,000 distinct CDR3 sequences, around 53% seen once. Sequencing was performed on sorted CD4+, CD8+, or CD8+CD57+ T cells (not recorded which) from PBMCs. The receptors stem from a human donor in good health, serving as a control. CDR3s include the opening cysteine and the closing phenylalanine or tryptophan. Each record gives: D gene, V gene, J gene, clone size, CDR3 DNA, CDR3 protein. A D gene is named only where the DNA matches it firmly. Part of the rows lack a size; the others show once, few, many or a class for expanded clones.

D gene: .
V gene: TRBV2
J gene: TRBJ2-3
clone size: few
CDR3 DNA: TGTGCCAGCGCACTAGCAGATACGCAGTATTTT
CDR3 protein: CASALADTQYF

D gene: .
V gene: TRBV2
J gene: TRBJ2-6
clone size: .
CDR3 DNA: TGTGCCAGTGCCCCCTGGGGCTCTGGGGCCAACGTCCTGACTTTC
CDR3 protein: CASAPWGSGANVLTF

D gene: TRBD1
V gene: TRBV6-1
J gene: TRBJ1-2
clone size: many
CDR3 DNA: TGTGCCAGCAGCCAAGGGGGCTTCGACGGCTACACCTTC
CDR3 protein: CASSQGGFDGYTF

D gene: TRBD1
V gene: TRBV12-3/TRBV12-4
J gene: TRBJ2-7
clone size: .
CDR3 DNA: TGTGCCAGCGGTCCACCAGGGGACAGCACCTACGAGCAGTACTTC
CDR3 protein: CASGPPGDSTYEQYF

D gene: .
V gene: TRBV7-3
J gene: TRBJ2-7
clone size: many
CDR3 DNA: TGTGCCAGCAGCGCCTCCGGGACCACCTACGAGCAGTACTTC
CDR3 protein: CASSASGTTYEQYF

D gene: .
V gene: TRBV10-3
J gene: TRBJ2-7
clone size: .
CDR3 DNA: TGTGCCGTCCGGGCTTCGATGGGGGAGCAGTACTTC
CDR3 protein: CAVRASMGEQYF

D gene: .
V gene: TRBV29-1
J gene: TRBJ2-1
clone size: once
CDR3 DNA: TGCAGCAGTCCACGGTCAAGTTACAATGAGCAGTTCTTC
CDR3 protein: CSSPRSSYNEQFF

D gene: .
V gene: TRBV20-1
J gene: TRBJ2-3
clone size: .
CDR3 DNA: TGCAGTGCCGAAGGTGGGCGGGGACGAACAGATACGCAGTATTTT
CDR3 protein: CSAEGGRGRTDTQYF

D gene: .
V gene: TRBV25-1
J gene: TRBJ2-7
clone size: few
CDR3 DNA: TGTGCCAGCAGTGGGGGGGGCAGGGGGCTCGCCGACGAGCAGTACTTC
CDR3 protein: CASSGGGRGLADEQYF

D gene: .
V gene: TRBV7-9
J gene: TRBJ1-1
clone size: few
CDR3 DNA: TGCGCCAGCAGCTTGAACGAGAACACTGAAGCTTTCTTT
CDR3 protein: CASSLNENTEAFF

D gene: .
V gene: TRBV7-8
J gene: TRBJ1-2
clone size: many
CDR3 DNA: TGTGCCAGCAGCTTATCCCTCGCTAACTATGGCTACACCTTC
CDR3 protein: CASSLSLANYGYTF

D gene: .
V gene: TRBV2
J gene: TRBJ2-7
clone size: many
CDR3 DNA: TGTGCCAGCAGTGACTTCTTACAGGGATCCGACGAGCAGTACTTC
CDR3 protein: CASSDFLQGSDEQYF

D gene: TRBD1
V gene: TRBV6-1
J gene: TRBJ1-1
clone size: .
CDR3 DNA: TGTGCCAACTCAGGGGGCTGGGACACTGAAGCTTTCTTT
CDR3 protein: CANSGGWDTEAFF

D gene: .
V gene: TRBV12-3/TRBV12-4
J gene: TRBJ2-1
clone size: many
CDR3 DNA: TGTGCCAGCAGTGGGACACCTTACAATGAGCAGTTCTTC
CDR3 protein: CASSGTPYNEQFF

D gene: .
V gene: TRBV10-3
J gene: TRBJ2-2
clone size: .
CDR3 DNA: TGTGCCACTGGGACATTGGGGAACACCGGGGAGCTGTTTTTT
CDR3 protein: CATGTLGNTGELFF

D gene: TRBD1
V gene: TRBV19
J gene: TRBJ2-7
clone size: .
CDR3 DNA: TGTGCCAGTAGCCGGGACAGGGGAGAAAGGGAGTACTTC
CDR3 protein: CASSRDRGEREYF

D gene: .
V gene: TRBV6-1
J gene: TRBJ2-1
clone size: many
CDR3 DNA: TGTGCCAGCAGTGCCCGTGACGGGGTATCGAGTTCCTACAATGAGCAGTTCTTC
CDR3 protein: CASSARDGVSSSYNEQFF

D gene: .
V gene: TRBV5-4
J gene: TRBJ1-6
clone size: few
CDR3 DNA: TGTGCCAGCAGCCAACAGAAAGGCAATTCACCCCTCCACTTT
CDR3 protein: CASSQQKGNSPLHF

D gene: .
V gene: TRBV24-1
J gene: TRBJ1-4
clone size: many
CDR3 DNA: TGTGCCACCAGTGATTCTGGGGCTAATGAAAAACTGTTTTTT
CDR3 protein: CATSDSGANEKLFF

D gene: .
V gene: TRBV10-3
J gene: TRBJ2-5
clone size: .
CDR3 DNA: TGTGCCAGCAGTTACTCGGCCGATGGGAGCCCAGGCAGTTTC
CDR3 protein: CASSYSADGSPGSF

D gene: TRBD1
V gene: TRBV5-1
J gene: TRBJ1-1
clone size: many
CDR3 DNA: TGCGCCAGCAGCCAGCGACAGGGGATGAACACTGAAGCTTTCTTT
CDR3 protein: CASSQRQGMNTEAFF

D gene: TRBD1
V gene: TRBV2
J gene: TRBJ2-7
clone size: many
CDR3 DNA: TGTGCCAGCACACCGGACAGGGCATACGAGCAGTACTTC
CDR3 protein: CASTPDRAYEQYF

D gene: TRBD1
V gene: TRBV5-1
J gene: TRBJ1-1
clone size: .
CDR3 DNA: TGCGCCAGCAGCTACGGACAGGGTACCACTGAAGCTTCCTTT
CDR3 protein: CASSYGQGTTEASF

D gene: .
V gene: TRBV15
J gene: TRBJ2-2
clone size: many
CDR3 DNA: TGTGCCACCAGCAGAGTTCCGGGGCCGAACACCGGGGAGCTGTTTTTT
CDR3 protein: CATSRVPGPNTGELFF

D gene: .
V gene: TRBV13
J gene: TRBJ2-2
clone size: many
CDR3 DNA: TGTGCCAGCAGCTTAGGCGAGGGGCGAGAGCTGTTTTTT
CDR3 protein: CASSLGEGRELFF

D gene: .
V gene: TRBV25-1
J gene: TRBJ2-7
clone size: many
CDR3 DNA: TGTGCCAGCAGTGAAGCTCCGGGACCCCGATCCTACGAGCAGTACTTC
CDR3 protein: CASSEAPGPRSYEQYF

D gene: .
V gene: TRBV7-2
J gene: TRBJ2-7
clone size: .
CDR3 DNA: TGTGCCAGCAGCTCCCGGGACGCCTACGAGCAGTACTTC
CDR3 protein: CASSSRDAYEQYF

D gene: TRBD2
V gene: TRBV20-1
J gene: TRBJ2-7
clone size: few
CDR3 DNA: TGCAGTGCTAGGGACTCTAGCGGGGTCTACGAGCAGTACTTC
CDR3 protein: CSARDSSGVYEQYF

D gene: TRBD1
V gene: TRBV15
J gene: TRBJ2-7
clone size: few
CDR3 DNA: TGTGCCACCAGCAGAGATTGGGACAGGGGCAACGAGCAGTACTTC
CDR3 protein: CATSRDWDRGNEQYF

D gene: .
V gene: TRBV6-1
J gene: TRBJ2-7
clone size: many
CDR3 DNA: TGTGCCAGCACTGTGGACAACTACGAGCAGTACTTC
CDR3 protein: CASTVDNYEQYF

D gene: TRBD1
V gene: TRBV25-1
J gene: TRBJ2-5
clone size: .
CDR3 DNA: TGTGCCAGCAGTGAAAGTCTGGACAGGGAGGAGACCCAGTACTTC
CDR3 protein: CASSESLDREETQYF

D gene: .
V gene: TRBV20-1
J gene: TRBJ2-5
clone size: .
CDR3 DNA: TGCAGTGCTAGGGACGGCCGGACCCAGTACTTC
CDR3 protein: CSARDGRTQYF

D gene: .
V gene: TRBV11-2
J gene: TRBJ2-6
clone size: many
CDR3 DNA: TGTGCCAGCAGCTTTCCGACTGGGGCCAACGTCCTGACTTTC
CDR3 protein: CASSFPTGANVLTF

D gene: TRBD2
V gene: TRBV27
J gene: TRBJ2-1
clone size: few
CDR3 DNA: TGTGCCAGCAGTTTATTGACTAGCGGGGGCCCCTACAATGAGCAGTTCTTC
CDR3 protein: CASSLLTSGGPYNEQFF

D gene: TRBD1
V gene: TRBV12-3/TRBV12-4
J gene: TRBJ2-7
clone size: .
CDR3 DNA: TGTGCCAGCAGTTTAGCACCTCAGGGGGCAATCGAGCAGTACTTC
CDR3 protein: CASSLAPQGAIEQYF

D gene: TRBD1
V gene: TRBV27
J gene: TRBJ2-5
clone size: many
CDR3 DNA: TGTGCCAGCAGACAGGGGGGAGAGACCCAGTACTTC
CDR3 protein: CASRQGGETQYF

D gene: TRBD1
V gene: TRBV2
J gene: TRBJ1-2
clone size: .
CDR3 DNA: TGTGCCAGCGGCCGGGACAGGGGGAATGGCTACACCTTC
CDR3 protein: CASGRDRGNGYTF

D gene: TRBD2
V gene: TRBV11-2
J gene: TRBJ2-3
clone size: few
CDR3 DNA: TGTGCCAGCAGCGCCGCGGGGGGCCAGGGAACAGATACGCAGTATTTT
CDR3 protein: CASSAAGGQGTDTQYF

D gene: .
V gene: TRBV16
J gene: TRBJ2-3
clone size: many
CDR3 DNA: TGTGCCAGCAGCCAATTCAGTCCGGCCACAGATACGCAGTATTTT
CDR3 protein: CASSQFSPATDTQYF

D gene: .
V gene: TRBV11-2
J gene: TRBJ1-2
clone size: many
CDR3 DNA: TGTGCCAGCAGATTAGGGAGGGTTGTCTATGGCTACACCTTC
CDR3 protein: CASRLGRVVYGYTF